This TCR beta chain was recovered during a study of CD8 T cells in ankylosing spondylitis. The study, taken as a whole, reports: A motif of under 10 highly homologous TCR beta variants was seen as apparently characteristic of ankylosing spondylitis blood.

This clonotype was detected a few times. Its cognate antigen is unknown. The V gene lost 6 bases and the J gene lost 1 base, with 12 bases spanning the gap. The CDR3 has 14 amino acids. TCRdb fed the 5' RACE reads into MiXCR, producing one record per CDR3 protein. The sample holds under 950,000 distinct CDR3 sequences; over 15% are singletons and the top ten take around 19%. This sequence originates from a male donor with ankylosing spondylitis. The specimen was blood, either unsorted or a sorted T cell fraction (not recorded which). The rearrangement joins TRBV12-3 or TRBV12-4 to TRBJ1-1, with D hard to call. The CDR3 region has the DNA TGTGCCAGCAGCCCCCTCCGCGGGAACACTGAAGCTTTCTTT. It encodes CASSPLRGNTEAFF.